Each of the 31 T cell receptor beta chains below was sequenced from the same sample in a study of blood T cell repertoires in COVID-19. Generated by immunoSEQ multiplex PCR, the TCRdb table keeps only in-frame clones and is missing some. Of 350,000 or so clones in the sample, roughly 90% are singletons; the top ten hold over 1%. The specimen was PBMCs or T cells enriched from blood (not recorded which). These TCRs come from a woman aged 25-40 years who had been exposed to COVID-19.

The chain couples TRBV5-6 to TRBJ1-4; D is undetermined. This CDR3 is built from 15 residues. V lost 4 bases, J lost 7 bases, and 17 bases lay in between. Germline CDR1 and CDR2: SGHDT and YYEEEE. Here the CDR3 reads CASSPKAGIGEKLFF. CDR3 DNA sequence: TGTGCCAGCAGCCCGAAGGCGGGGATCGGTGAAAAACTGTTTTTT.

The V and J genes are TRBV7-3 and TRBJ2-7; 8 positions agree with TRBD1. This CDR3 region has 15 residues. CDR1 and CDR2 from the germline V gene are SGHTA and FQGTGA. The junction had 12 bases not matched to a gene; V was cut back by 5 bases and J by 6 bases. CDR3 residues: CASSAGTGILGEQYF. In DNA, the CDR3 is TGTGCCAGCAGCGCGGGGACAGGAATACTTGGCGAGCAGTACTTC.

This clone was counted only a few times. The rearrangement uses TRBV18 and TRBJ1-1; 10 bases line up with TRBD1. V was pared by 4 bases and J by 5 bases, with 7 bases of the junction left unmatched. From germline, CDR1 is KGHSH and CDR2 LQKENI. There are 15 residues in the CDR3. Here the CDR3 reads CASSQAPGQGTEAFF. The CDR3 bases are TGTGCCAGCTCACAAGCACCGGGACAGGGGACTGAAGCTTTCTTT.

This rearrangement joins TRBV2 to TRBJ1-2; 8 bases are shared with TRBD1. The CDR3 loop spans 13 amino acids. Germline values: CDR1 SNHLY, CDR2 FYNNEI. After removal of 7 bases from V and 4 bases from J, the junction contained 5 bases not matched to a gene. The CDR3 DNA sequence: TGTGCCAGCACCGGACAGGGAGGCTATGGCTACACCTTC. It yields the protein CASTGQGGYGYTF.

The V and J genes are TRBV6-6 and TRBJ2-3; D perhaps matches TRBD1 (5 bases). The CDR3 is 14 residues long. Germline assignment: CDR1 MNHNY and CDR2 SVGAGI (reference sequence). Trimming left V 6 bases short and J 2 bases short, with 12 bases between. Here the CDR3 reads CASRSPRVTDTQYF. CDR3 DNA: TGTGCCAGCAGGTCGCCCAGGGTCACAGATACGCAGTATTTT.

The chain carries TRBV29-1 and TRBJ2-7; TRBD2 agrees at 9 bases. The CDR3 has 14 amino acids. V shed 3 bases, J shed 3 bases, and the junction held 6 bases outside the gene matches. Germline V gene data show CDR1 as SQVTM and CDR2 as ANQGSEA. CDR3 sequence: CSVEVREGVYEQYF. DNA for the CDR3: TGCAGCGTTGAGGTGCGGGAGGGAGTCTACGAGCAGTACTTC.

About this clone itself: The junction and the germline gene differ at one end; a read error may be behind it. V usage is TRBV5-4 and J usage is TRBJ1-2; 10 bases are shared with TRBD1. This CDR3 spans 13 amino acids. CDR1 and CDR2 from the germline V gene are SGHNT and YYREEE (reference sequence). The CDR3 DNA is TGCCTGACAGGGGGCGAATCAAACTATGGCTACACCTTC. Translation gives CLTGGESNYGYTF.

V usage is TRBV30 and J usage is TRBJ2-7, with 9 bases matching TRBD2. The germline CDR1 and CDR2 sequences are GTSNPN and SVGIG (reference sequence). V dropped 1 base and J dropped 3; count of bases not matched to a gene: 4. The CDR3 is 14 amino acids. In nucleotides, the CDR3 is TGTGCCTGGAGTGGAGCGGGAGGTCGCTACGAGCAGTACTTC. As protein: CAWSGAGGRYEQYF. The full variable domain, with the rest looked up from reference TRBV30 and TRBJ2-7, is SQTIHQWPATLVQPVGSPLSLECTVEGTSNPNLYWYRQAAGRGLQLLFYSVGIGQISSEVPQNLSASRPQDRQFILSSKKLLLSDSGFYLCAWSGAGGRYEQYFGPGTRLTVT.

This clone was seen more than once but under ten times. The V gene is TRBV28, the J gene TRBJ1-5; 7 nucleotides align to TRBD1. The CDR3 consists of 18 residues. The germline V gene encodes CDR1 MDHEN and CDR2 SYDVKM. Germline trimming cut 5 bases from V and 0 bases from J; bases unmatched to any gene: 13. In nucleotides, the CDR3 is TGTGCCAGCAGTCACCCTGGACAGGACTTTTATAGCAATCAGCCCCAGCATTTT. It specifies CASSHPGQDFYSNQPQHF.

This clone has just a few counts. The CDR3 loop reads CASSLTGGQNTGELFF. For the CDR3, the DNA is TGTGCCAGCAGCTTAACTGGGGGCCAGAACACCGGGGAGCTGTTTTTT. The chain combines TRBV7-3 with TRBJ2-2; possible D gene TRBD1, 6 bases. In germline, CDR1 is SGHTA, CDR2 FQGTGA. Trimming stripped 0 bases from V and 1 base from J, with 9 bases between. CDR3 length: 16 amino acids.

V usage is TRBV30 and J usage is TRBJ1-1, with D possibly TRBD1 on 6 matching bases. Germline-derived CDR1 and CDR2 are GTSNPN and SVGIG (reference sequence). The CDR3 loop spans 13 amino acids. The V end lost 5 bases, the J end lost 1 base, and 11 bases lay between the germline ends. The CDR3 region has the DNA TGTGCCTGGGACCGGGGGGCGAACACTGAAGCTTTCTTT. Encoded protein: CAWDRGANTEAFF.

The CDR3 reads CASSTGRGDTQYF. The CDR3 coding sequence is TGTGCCAGCAGTACCGGGAGAGGGGATACGCAGTATTTT. The gene calls are TRBV27 and TRBJ2-3, with D perhaps TRBD2 (6 bases). The CDR3 runs 13 residues. Germline values: CDR1 MNHEY, CDR2 SMNVEV (reference sequence). V lost 5 bases and J 6 bases, leaving 12 bases between the germline ends.

This clone was picked up a small number of times. This chain links TRBV19 with TRBJ2-7; a weak D match, TRBD1 (6 bases). The length of the CDR3 is 15 residues. CDR1 is LNHDA and CDR2 is SQIVND in the germline V gene (reference sequence). Deletions cut 7 bases from V and 2 bases from J, with 18 bases between. The CDR3 is CASNTWHRAAYEQYF. The CDR3 DNA follows: TGTGCCAGTAACACTTGGCACAGGGCCGCCTACGAGCAGTACTTC.

V and J are TRBV24-1 and TRBJ2-1; D gene unclear. In germline, CDR1 is KGHDR, CDR2 SFDVKD. The CDR3 runs 13 residues. Trimming stripped 4 bases from V and 7 bases from J, with 10 bases between. CDR3 DNA: TGTGCCACCAGTGAATCAGGCTCGAATGAGCAGTTCTTC. Translation: CATSESGSNEQFF.

This clone has just one count. The chain couples TRBV19 to TRBJ1-5; 9 nucleotides match TRBD1. The trim removed 6 bases at V and 6 bases at J, leaving 12 bases unmatched. CDR3 length: 16 amino acids. Per the germline V gene, CDR1 is LNHDA and CDR2 is SQIVND (reference sequence). This chain's CDR3 is CASSTTGTGTRQPQHF. DNA of the CDR3: TGTGCCAGTAGCACTACTGGGACAGGGACGCGTCAGCCCCAGCATTTT.

This chain connects TRBV11-3 to TRBJ2-1; D ambiguous. Deletions cut 0 bases from V and 7 bases from J, with 7 bases between. This CDR3 has 13 residues. Germline CDR1 reads SGHNT; CDR2 reads YENEEA. The CDR3 DNA reads as TGTGCCAGCAGCTTAGAAAGCGCAAATGAGCAGTTCTTC. Protein sequence: CASSLESANEQFF. Supplemented by reference TRBV11-3 and TRBJ2-1, the full variable domain reads EAGVVQSPRYKIIEKKQPVAFWCNPISGHNTLYWYLQNLGQGPELLIRYENEEAVDDSQLPKDRFSAERLKGVDSTLKIQPAELGDSAVYLCASSLESANEQFFGPGTRLTVL.

This chain uses TRBV19 with TRBJ2-1; 13 bases are a match to TRBD2. With 4 bases clipped from V and 9 bases from J, the junction kept 6 bases outside the gene matches. CDR1 LNHDA and CDR2 SQIVND come from the germline V gene (reference sequence). The CDR3 is 15 residues long. In nucleotides, the CDR3 is TGTGCCAGTAGTAGAGGACTAGCGGGAGTTGTTGAGCAGTTCTTC. Amino acids: CASSRGLAGVVEQFF.

This clone is a singleton in its sample. The rearrangement links TRBV2 to TRBJ1-1, with 7 nucleotides matching TRBD1. Trimming took 8 bases from V and 9 from J; bases not matched to a gene: 6. This CDR3 region has 11 residues. Looked up from germline, CDR1 is SNHLY and CDR2 is FYNNEI. The CDR3 reads CASPEGQKAFF. As DNA, the CDR3 is TGTGCCAGCCCAGAGGGACAGAAAGCTTTCTTT.

The chain combines TRBV19 with TRBJ2-5, with TRBD1 identical over 8 bases. Germline assignment: CDR1 LNHDA and CDR2 SQIVND (reference sequence). The CDR3 is 15 residues long. The V gene end was trimmed by 3 bases and the J gene end by 4 bases; junction bases not matched to a gene: 7. CDR3 sequence: CASSIPQGAGETQYF. The CDR3 nucleotides are TGTGCCAGTAGTATCCCGCAGGGGGCCGGAGAGACCCAGTACTTC.

The rearrangement links TRBV28 to TRBJ1-1; D not certain. The germline CDR1 and CDR2 sequences are MDHEN and SYDVKM. The CDR3 runs 16 residues. With 1 base removed from V and 0 bases from J, the gap between germline ends came to 12 bases. CDR3 nucleotide sequence: TGTGCCAGCAGTTTATCTCCCCGGTCTATGAACACTGAAGCTTTCTTT. It yields the protein CASSLSPRSMNTEAFF. Together with reference TRBV28 and TRBJ1-1, the CDR3 gives the full variable domain: DVKVTQSSRYLVKRTGEKVFLECVQDMDHENMFWYRQDPGLGLRLIYFSYDVKMKEKGDIPEGYSVSREKKERFSLILESASTNQTSMYLCASSLSPRSMNTEAFFGQGTRLTVV.

The chain has TRBV14 and TRBJ2-1; TRBD2 matches 11 bases. This CDR3 has 18 residues. Per germline, CDR1 SGHDN and CDR2 FVKESK. Trimming cost V 6 bases and J 6 bases; bases outside gene matches: 16. The CDR3 here is CASSTALRGLAVSNEQFF. Written as DNA, the CDR3 is TGTGCCAGCAGTACGGCTTTGAGGGGACTAGCGGTTTCCAATGAGCAGTTCTTC.

The chain couples TRBV27 to TRBJ1-6, with TRBD1 matching over 10 bases. The J segment lost 7 bases and the V segment lost 6 bases, leaving 3 bases of the junction unmatched. The CDR3 covers 14 residues. CDR1 is MNHEY, CDR2 SMNVEV, per germline (reference sequence). As DNA, the CDR3 is TGTGCCAGCAGGGGGACAGGGGAGAATTCACCCCTCCACTTT. Its protein is CASRGTGENSPLHF.

In this sample, this clone turned up once. The chain combines TRBV24-1 with TRBJ2-1; 12 nucleotides align to TRBD2. From germline, CDR1 is KGHDR and CDR2 SFDVKD. This CDR3 has 14 amino acids. V lost 6 bases to trimming and J lost 6 bases; unmatched junction nucleotides: 2. The CDR3 region has the DNA TGTGCCACCAGTTCTAGCGGGAGGGCCAATGAGCAGTTCTTC. Translation: CATSSSGRANEQFF.

The chain links TRBV11-1 to TRBJ2-5; TRBD1 agrees at 12 bases. Germline V CDR1 and CDR2: SGHAT, FQDESV (reference sequence). Unmatched junction bases numbered 5, after V lost 4 bases and J lost 5 bases. CDR3 size: 15 residues. The CDR3 DNA is TGTGCCAGCAGCTGGGGACAGGGGGCGGAGGAGACCCAGTACTTC. Its protein product is CASSWGQGAEETQYF.

In DNA form, the CDR3 reads TGCGCCAGCAGCCAAGATGGGCAAACAAGAACTTTCTTT. Translation gives CASSQDGQTRTFF. The V and J genes are TRBV4-1 and TRBJ1-1; the D is unclear. Germline CDR1 MGHRA, CDR2 YSYEKL. This CDR3 has 13 amino acids. V shed 0 bases and J shed 12 bases, with 14 bases lying between them.

A few counts support this clone. Other DNA sequences in this sample translate to the same CDR3. The chain joins TRBV6-5 to TRBJ2-5; 9 nucleotides agree with TRBD1. CDR3 length equals 16 residues. Germline-derived CDR1 and CDR2 are MNHEY and SVGAGI. The ends lost 3 bases at V and 1 base at J; junction bases unmatched: 6. CDR3 sequence reads: CASSYGQGTLQETQYF. The CDR3 DNA sequence: TGTGCCAGCAGTTATGGACAGGGGACTCTCCAAGAGACCCAGTACTTC.

The gene calls are TRBV28 and TRBJ2-6, with TRBD1 as a possible D gene (6 bases). CDR1 is MDHEN, CDR2 SYDVKM, per germline. The V and J ends lost 5 bases and 4 bases respectively, with 12 bases between them. The CDR3 runs 15 residues. The CDR3, as DNA: TGTGCCAGCAGTGAACAGGGATCCGGGGCCAACGTCCTGACTTTC. It codes for CASSEQGSGANVLTF.

J is TRBJ1-5 and V is TRBV5-1; 9 nucleotides line up with TRBD1. V was pared by 4 bases and J by 5 bases, with 7 bases of the junction left unmatched. The CDR3 is 15 residues long. Germline CDR1 is SGHRS and CDR2 is YFSETQ. CDR3 sequence: CASSLTGGRDQPQHF. As DNA, the CDR3 is TGCGCCAGCAGCCTGACAGGGGGAAGGGATCAGCCCCAGCATTTT. The variable domain in full, with the rest retrieved from reference TRBV5-1 and TRBJ1-5, is KAGVTQTPRYLIKTRGQQVTLSCSPISGHRSVSWYQQTPGQGLQFLFEYFSETQRNKGNFPGRFSGRQFSNSRSEMNVSTLELGDSALYLCASSLTGGRDQPQHFGDGTRLSIL.

This clone was detected once. V usage is TRBV5-1 and J usage is TRBJ2-5, with 9 nucleotides matching TRBD2. V lost 2 bases and J lost 2; bases outside the gene matches: 4. Germline CDR1 and CDR2: SGHRS and YFSETQ. The CDR3 runs to 15 residues. CDR3 in amino acids: CASSFRGLAQETQYF. CDR3 DNA: TGCGCCAGCAGCTTCAGAGGACTAGCGCAAGAGACCCAGTACTTC.

V usage is TRBV14 and J usage is TRBJ2-7, with D uncertain. The germline CDR1 and CDR2 sequences are SGHDN and FVKESK. CDR3 size: 14 residues. V lost 2 bases, J lost 3 bases, and 11 bases lay in between. The CDR3 nucleotides read TGTGCCAGCAGCCAATTTGACATAAACTACGAGCAGTACTTC. Protein: CASSQFDINYEQYF.

The chain carries TRBV3-1 (or the pseudogene TRBV3-2) and TRBJ2-1; TRBD2 might be the D (6 bases). V was cut by 3 bases and J by 0 bases, with 15 bases left in between. The length of the CDR3 is 17 residues. The germline V gene encodes CDR1 LGHDT and CDR2 YNNKEL (reference sequence). The DNA of the CDR3 is TGTGCCAGCAGCCATCCTCCCCCGACTAGCTCCTACAATGAGCAGTTCTTC. It yields the protein CASSHPPPTSSYNEQFF.